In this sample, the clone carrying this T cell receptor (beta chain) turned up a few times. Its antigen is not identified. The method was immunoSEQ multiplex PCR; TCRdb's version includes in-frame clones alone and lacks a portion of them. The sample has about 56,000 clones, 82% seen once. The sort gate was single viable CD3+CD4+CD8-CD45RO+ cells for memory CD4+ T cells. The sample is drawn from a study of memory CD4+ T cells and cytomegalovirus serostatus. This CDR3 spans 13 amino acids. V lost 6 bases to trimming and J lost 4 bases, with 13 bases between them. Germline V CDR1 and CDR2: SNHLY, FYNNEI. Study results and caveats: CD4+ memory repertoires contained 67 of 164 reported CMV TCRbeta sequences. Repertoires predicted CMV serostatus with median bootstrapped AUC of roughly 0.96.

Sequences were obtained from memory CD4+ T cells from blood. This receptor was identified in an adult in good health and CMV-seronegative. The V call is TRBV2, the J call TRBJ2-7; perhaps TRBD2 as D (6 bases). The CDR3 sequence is CASSRRAGYEQYF. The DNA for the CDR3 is TGTGCCAGCAGCCGAAGGGCGGGGTACGAGCAGTACTTC.